This T cell receptor (beta chain) was captured in a study of T-cell memory formation after mild COVID-19. Findings and limits, study-wide: The pre-infection memory compartment contained some responding clones, suggesting cross-reactive memory joined.

Trimming took off 0 bases at V and 8 bases at J, with 19 bases between the two ends. The V gene's germline CDR1 is LGHDT and CDR2 YNNKEL (reference sequence). The CDR3 is made up of 16 amino acids. Note on this clonotype: Its antigen is unidentified.

TCRdb re-derived calls from the 5' RACE reads in MiXCR, one entry per CDR3 protein. Here the sample spans about 560,000 distinct CDR3 sequences, less than 25% being singletons. The sequenced sample was PBMCs or a T cell subset sorted from them (not recorded which). This rearrangement joins TRBV3-1 to TRBJ1-2; D is perhaps TRBD1 (5 bases). This receptor was taken from an adult woman who had mild COVID-19 (a few samples of this study predate the infection). Cell type and time point are not known. CDR3 in DNA: TGTGCCAGCAGCCAAGAAGTTTTAGTGGGGGGTGGAGGCTACACCTTC. Its translation: CASSQEVLVGGGGYTF.